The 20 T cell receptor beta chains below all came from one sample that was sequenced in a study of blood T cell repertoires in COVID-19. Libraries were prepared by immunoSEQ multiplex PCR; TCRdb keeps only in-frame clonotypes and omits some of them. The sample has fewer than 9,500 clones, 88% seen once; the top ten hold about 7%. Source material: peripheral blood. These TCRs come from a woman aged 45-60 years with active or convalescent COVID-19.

The CDR3 loop reads CASSVDSDSDTEAFF. CDR3 nucleotide sequence: TGTGCCAGCAGCGTAGACTCCGACAGTGACACTGAAGCTTTCTTT. This chain links TRBV9 with TRBJ1-1; possibly TRBD1 for D (5 bases). This CDR3 has 15 amino acids. Trimming took off 0 bases at V and 3 bases at J, with 12 bases between the two ends. Germline CDR1 SGDLS, CDR2 YYNGEE.

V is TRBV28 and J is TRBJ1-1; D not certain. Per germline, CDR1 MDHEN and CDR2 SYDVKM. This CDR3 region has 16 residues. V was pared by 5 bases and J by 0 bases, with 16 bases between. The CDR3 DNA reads TGTGCCAGCAGTGTCCCAAACCGGGTCATGAACACTGAAGCTTTCTTT. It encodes CASSVPNRVMNTEAFF.

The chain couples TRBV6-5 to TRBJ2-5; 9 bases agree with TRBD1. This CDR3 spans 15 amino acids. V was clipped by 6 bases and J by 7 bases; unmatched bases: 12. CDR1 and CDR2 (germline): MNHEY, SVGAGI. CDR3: CASRKKWTGEGTQYF. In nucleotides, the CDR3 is TGTGCCAGCAGAAAAAAATGGACAGGGGAAGGGACCCAGTACTTC.

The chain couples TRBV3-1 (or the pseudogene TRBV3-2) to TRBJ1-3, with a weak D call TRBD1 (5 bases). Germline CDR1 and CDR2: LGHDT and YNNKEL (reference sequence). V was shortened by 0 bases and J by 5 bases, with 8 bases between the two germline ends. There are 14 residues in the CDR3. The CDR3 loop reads CASSQDRGRNTIYF. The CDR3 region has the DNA TGTGCCAGCAGCCAAGATCGGGGGAGAAACACCATATATTTT.

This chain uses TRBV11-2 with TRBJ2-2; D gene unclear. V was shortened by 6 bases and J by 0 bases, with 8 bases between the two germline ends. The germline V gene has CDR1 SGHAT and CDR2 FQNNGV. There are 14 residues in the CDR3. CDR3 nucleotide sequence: TGTGCCAGCAGACAAGTCGCGAACACCGGGGAGCTGTTTTTT. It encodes CASRQVANTGELFF.

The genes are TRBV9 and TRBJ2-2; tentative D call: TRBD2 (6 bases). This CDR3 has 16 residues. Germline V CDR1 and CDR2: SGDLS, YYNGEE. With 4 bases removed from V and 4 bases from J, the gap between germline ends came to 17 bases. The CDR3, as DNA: TGTGCCAGCAGCATGACACGGGACTCCCGCACCGGGGAGCTGTTTTTT. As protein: CASSMTRDSRTGELFF.

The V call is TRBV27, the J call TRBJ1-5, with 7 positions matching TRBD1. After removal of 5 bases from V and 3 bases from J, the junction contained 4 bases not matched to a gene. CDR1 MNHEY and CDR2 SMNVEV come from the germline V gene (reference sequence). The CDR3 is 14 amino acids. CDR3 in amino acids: CASSLTGPNQPQHF. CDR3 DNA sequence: TGTGCCAGCAGTCTGACAGGGCCCAATCAGCCCCAGCATTTT.

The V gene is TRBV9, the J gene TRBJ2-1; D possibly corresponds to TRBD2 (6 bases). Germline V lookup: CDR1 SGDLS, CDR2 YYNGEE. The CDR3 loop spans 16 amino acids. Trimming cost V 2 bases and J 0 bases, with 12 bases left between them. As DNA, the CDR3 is TGTGCCAGCAGCGTTTCTAGCGAGATCTCCTACAATGAGCAGTTCTTC. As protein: CASSVSSEISYNEQFF.

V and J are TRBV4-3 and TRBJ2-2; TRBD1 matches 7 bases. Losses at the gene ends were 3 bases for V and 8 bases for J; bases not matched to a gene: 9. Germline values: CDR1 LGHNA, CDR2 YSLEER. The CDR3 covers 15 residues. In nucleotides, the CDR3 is TGCGCCAGCAGCCATGGGGCCCTACAGGGGGGGGAGCTGTTTTTT. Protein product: CASSHGALQGGELFF.

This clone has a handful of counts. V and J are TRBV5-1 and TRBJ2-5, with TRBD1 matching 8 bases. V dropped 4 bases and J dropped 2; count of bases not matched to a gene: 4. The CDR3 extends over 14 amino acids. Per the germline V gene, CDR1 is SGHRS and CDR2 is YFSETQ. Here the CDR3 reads CASSLRTGQETQYF. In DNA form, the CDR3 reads TGCGCCAGCAGCCTGAGGACAGGGCAAGAGACCCAGTACTTC.

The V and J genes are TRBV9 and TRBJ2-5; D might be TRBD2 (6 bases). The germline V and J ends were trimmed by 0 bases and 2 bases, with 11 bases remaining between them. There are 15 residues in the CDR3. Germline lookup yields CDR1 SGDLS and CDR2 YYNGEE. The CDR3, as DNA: TGTGCCAGCAGCGTAGGGACTACCGTTCAAGAGACCCAGTACTTC. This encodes CASSVGTTVQETQYF. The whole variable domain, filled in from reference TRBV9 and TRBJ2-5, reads DSGVTQTPKHLITATGQRVTLRCSPRSGDLSVYWYQQSLDQGLQFLIQYYNGEERAKGNILERFSAQQFPDLHSELNLSSLELGDSALYFCASSVGTTVQETQYFGPGTRLLVL.

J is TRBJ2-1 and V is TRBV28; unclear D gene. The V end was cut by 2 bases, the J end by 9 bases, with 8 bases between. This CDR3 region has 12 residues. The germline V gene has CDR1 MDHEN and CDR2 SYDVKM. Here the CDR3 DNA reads TGTGCCAGCAGTTTACGGTCTTCTGAGCAGTTCTTC. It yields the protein CASSLRSSEQFF.

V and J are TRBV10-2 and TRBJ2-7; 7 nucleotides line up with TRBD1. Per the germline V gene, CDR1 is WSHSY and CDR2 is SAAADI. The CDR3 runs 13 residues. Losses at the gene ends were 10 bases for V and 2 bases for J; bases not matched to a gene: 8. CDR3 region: CAIQQGLPYEQYF. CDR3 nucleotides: TGCGCCATCCAACAGGGGCTCCCCTACGAGCAGTACTTC.

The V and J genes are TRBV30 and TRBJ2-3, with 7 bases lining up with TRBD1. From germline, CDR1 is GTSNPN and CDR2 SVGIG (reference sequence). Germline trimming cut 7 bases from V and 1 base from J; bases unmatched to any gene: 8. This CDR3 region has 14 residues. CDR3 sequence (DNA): TGTGCCTCTACGACAGGGTGGGGCACAGATACGCAGTATTTT. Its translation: CASTTGWGTDTQYF.

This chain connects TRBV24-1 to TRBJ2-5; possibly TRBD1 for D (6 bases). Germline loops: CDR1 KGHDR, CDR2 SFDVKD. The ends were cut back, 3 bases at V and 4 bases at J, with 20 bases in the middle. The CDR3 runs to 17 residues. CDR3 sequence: CATSDPGHRARSETQYF. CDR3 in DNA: TGTGCCACCAGTGATCCGGGACACAGGGCTAGGTCAGAGACCCAGTACTTC.

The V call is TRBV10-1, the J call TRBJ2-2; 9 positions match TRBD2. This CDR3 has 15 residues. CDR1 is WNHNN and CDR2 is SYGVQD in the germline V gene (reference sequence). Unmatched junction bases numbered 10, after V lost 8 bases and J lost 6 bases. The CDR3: CASSWSSGTAGELFF. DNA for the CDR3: TGCGCCAGCTCTTGGTCTAGCGGGACCGCCGGGGAGCTGTTTTTT.

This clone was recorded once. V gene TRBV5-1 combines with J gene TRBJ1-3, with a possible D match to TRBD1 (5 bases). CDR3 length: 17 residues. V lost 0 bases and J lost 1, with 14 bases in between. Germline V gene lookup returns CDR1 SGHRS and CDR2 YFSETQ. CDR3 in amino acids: CASSLEPSAGSGNTIYF. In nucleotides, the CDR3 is TGCGCCAGCAGCTTGGAACCTTCGGCAGGGTCTGGAAACACCATATATTTT.

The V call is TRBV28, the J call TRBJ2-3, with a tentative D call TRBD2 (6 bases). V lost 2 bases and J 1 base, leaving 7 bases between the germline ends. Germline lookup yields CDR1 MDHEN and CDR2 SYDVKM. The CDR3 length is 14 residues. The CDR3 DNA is TGTGCCAGCAGTTTAGCGGGACGCACAGATACGCAGTATTTT. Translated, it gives CASSLAGRTDTQYF.

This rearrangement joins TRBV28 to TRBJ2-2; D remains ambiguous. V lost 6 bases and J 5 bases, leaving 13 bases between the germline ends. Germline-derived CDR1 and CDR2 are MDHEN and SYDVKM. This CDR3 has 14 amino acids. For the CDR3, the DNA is TGTGCCAGCAGGGATGGTTGGGCGACCGGGGAGCTGTTTTTT. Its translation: CASRDGWATGELFF.

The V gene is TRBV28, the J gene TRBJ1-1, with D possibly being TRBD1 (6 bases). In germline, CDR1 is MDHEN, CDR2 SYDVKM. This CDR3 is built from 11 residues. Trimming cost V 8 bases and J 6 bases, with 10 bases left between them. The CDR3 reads CASGRQAEAFF. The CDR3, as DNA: TGTGCCAGCGGGCGACAGGCTGAAGCTTTCTTT.